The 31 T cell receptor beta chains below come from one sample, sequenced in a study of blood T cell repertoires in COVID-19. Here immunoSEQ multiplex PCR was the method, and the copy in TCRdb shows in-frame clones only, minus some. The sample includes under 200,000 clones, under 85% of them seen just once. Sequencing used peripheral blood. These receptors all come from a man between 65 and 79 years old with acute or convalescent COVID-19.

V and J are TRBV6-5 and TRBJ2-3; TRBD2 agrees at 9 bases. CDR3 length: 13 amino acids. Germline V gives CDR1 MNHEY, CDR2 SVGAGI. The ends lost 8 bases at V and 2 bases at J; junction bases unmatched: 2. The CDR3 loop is CASGTSITDTQYF. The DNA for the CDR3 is TGTGCCAGCGGGACTAGCATCACAGATACGCAGTATTTT.

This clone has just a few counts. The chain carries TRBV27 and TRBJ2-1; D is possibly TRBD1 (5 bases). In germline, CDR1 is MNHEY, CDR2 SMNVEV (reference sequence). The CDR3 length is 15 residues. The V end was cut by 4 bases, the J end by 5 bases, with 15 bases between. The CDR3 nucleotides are TGTGCCAGCAGTTATCTACAGGACCTCCACAATGAGCAGTTCTTC. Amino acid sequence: CASSYLQDLHNEQFF.

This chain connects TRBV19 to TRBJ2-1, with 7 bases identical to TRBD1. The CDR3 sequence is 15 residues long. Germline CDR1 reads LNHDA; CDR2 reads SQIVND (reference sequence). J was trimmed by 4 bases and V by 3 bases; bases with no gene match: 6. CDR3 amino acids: CASSILQGQYNEQFF. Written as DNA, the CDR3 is TGTGCCAGTAGTATTCTCCAGGGACAGTACAATGAGCAGTTCTTC.

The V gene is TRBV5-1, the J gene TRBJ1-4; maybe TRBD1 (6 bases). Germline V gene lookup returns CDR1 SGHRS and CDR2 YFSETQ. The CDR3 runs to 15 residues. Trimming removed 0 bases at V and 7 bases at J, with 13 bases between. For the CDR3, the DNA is TGCGCCAGCAGCTTGGTTCCAGGGGCGGGTGAAAAACTGTTTTTT. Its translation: CASSLVPGAGEKLFF.

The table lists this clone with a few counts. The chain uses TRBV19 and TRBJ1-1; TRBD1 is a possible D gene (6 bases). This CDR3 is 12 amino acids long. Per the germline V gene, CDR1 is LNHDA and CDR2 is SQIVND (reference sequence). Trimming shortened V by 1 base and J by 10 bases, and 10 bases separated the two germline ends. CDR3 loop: CASSIGGRGAFF. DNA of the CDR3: TGTGCCAGTAGTATAGGGGGGCGCGGAGCTTTCTTT. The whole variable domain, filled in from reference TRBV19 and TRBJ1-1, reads DGGITQSPKYLFRKEGQNVTLSCEQNLNHDAMYWYRQDPGQGLRLIYYSQIVNDFQKGDIAEGYSVSREKKESFPLTVTSAQKNPTAFYLCASSIGGRGAFFGQGTRLTVV.

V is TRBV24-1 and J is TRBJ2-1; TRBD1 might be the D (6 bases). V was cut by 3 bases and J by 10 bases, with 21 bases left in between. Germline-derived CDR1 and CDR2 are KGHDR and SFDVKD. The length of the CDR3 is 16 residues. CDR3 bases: TGTGCCACCAGTGATCTCCCCAAAAACGACAGGCGGGAGCAGTTCTTC. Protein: CATSDLPKNDRREQFF.

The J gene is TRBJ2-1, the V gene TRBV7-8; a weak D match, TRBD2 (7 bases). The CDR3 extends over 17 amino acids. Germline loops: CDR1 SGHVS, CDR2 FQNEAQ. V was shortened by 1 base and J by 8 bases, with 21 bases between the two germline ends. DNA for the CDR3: TGTGCCAGCAGCTTAGGGGAGTCGGCGGGGGCCGGTTATGAGCAGTTCTTC. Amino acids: CASSLGESAGAGYEQFF.

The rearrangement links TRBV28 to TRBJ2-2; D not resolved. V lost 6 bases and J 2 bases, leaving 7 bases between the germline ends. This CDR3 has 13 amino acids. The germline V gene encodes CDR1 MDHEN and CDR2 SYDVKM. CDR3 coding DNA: TGTGCCAGCAGCCTAAGTAACACCGGGGAGCTGTTTTTT. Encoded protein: CASSLSNTGELFF. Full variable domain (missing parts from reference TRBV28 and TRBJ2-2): DVKVTQSSRYLVKRTGEKVFLECVQDMDHENMFWYRQDPGLGLRLIYFSYDVKMKEKGDIPEGYSVSREKKERFSLILESASTNQTSMYLCASSLSNTGELFFGEGSRLTVL.

CDR3 DNA: TGTGCCACCAGCAGAGACAGGGTTGTCGAAAAACTGTTTTTT. Protein: CATSRDRVVEKLFF. The chain links TRBV15 to TRBJ1-4; D might be TRBD1 (5 bases). The CDR3 loop spans 14 amino acids. Germline lookup yields CDR1 LNHNV and CDR2 YYDKDF (reference sequence). Trimming took off 0 bases at V and 8 bases at J, with 10 bases between the two ends.

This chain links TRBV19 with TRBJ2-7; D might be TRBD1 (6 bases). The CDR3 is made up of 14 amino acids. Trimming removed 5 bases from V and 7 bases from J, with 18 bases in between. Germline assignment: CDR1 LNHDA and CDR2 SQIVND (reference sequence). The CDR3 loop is CASSEGPGVREQYF. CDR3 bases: TGTGCCAGTAGTGAGGGACCAGGGGTACGGGAGCAGTACTTC.

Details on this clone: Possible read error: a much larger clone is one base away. The chain's CDR3 is CASSLAGTGGYEQYF. CDR3 coding DNA: TGTGCCAGCAGCTTGGCCGGGACAGGGGGCTACGAGCAGTACTTC. The V and J genes are TRBV5-4 and TRBJ2-7; 11 nucleotides align to TRBD1. V shed 0 bases and J 3 bases; nucleotides not matched to a gene: 2. The CDR3 is 15 residues long. The V gene's germline CDR1 is SGHNT and CDR2 YYREEE (reference sequence). The full variable domain, rest sourced from reference TRBV5-4 and TRBJ2-7, is ETGVTQSPTHLIKTRGQQVTLRCSSQSGHNTVSWYQQALGQGPQFIFQYYREEENGRGNFPPRFSGLQFPNYSSELNVNALELDDSALYLCASSLAGTGGYEQYFGPGTRLTVT.

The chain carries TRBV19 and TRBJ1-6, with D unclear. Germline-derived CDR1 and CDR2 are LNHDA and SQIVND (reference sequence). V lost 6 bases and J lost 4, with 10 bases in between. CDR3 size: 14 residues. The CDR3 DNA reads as TGTGCCAGTAGCACCCGGGATTATAATTCACCCCTCCACTTT. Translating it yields CASSTRDYNSPLHF.

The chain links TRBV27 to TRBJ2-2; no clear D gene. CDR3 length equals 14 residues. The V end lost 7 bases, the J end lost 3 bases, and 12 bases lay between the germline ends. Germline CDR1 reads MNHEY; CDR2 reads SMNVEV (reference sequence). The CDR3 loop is CASTTPSDTGELFF. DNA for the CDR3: TGTGCCAGCACCACCCCCAGCGACACCGGGGAGCTGTTTTTT.

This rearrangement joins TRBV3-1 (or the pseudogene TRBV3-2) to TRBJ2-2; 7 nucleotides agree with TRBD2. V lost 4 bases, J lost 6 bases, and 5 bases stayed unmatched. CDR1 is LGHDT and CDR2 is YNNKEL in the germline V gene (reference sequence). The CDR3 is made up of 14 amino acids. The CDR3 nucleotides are TGTGCCAGCAGCCCAGGACTAGTCCCCGGGGAGCTGTTTTTT. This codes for CASSPGLVPGELFF.

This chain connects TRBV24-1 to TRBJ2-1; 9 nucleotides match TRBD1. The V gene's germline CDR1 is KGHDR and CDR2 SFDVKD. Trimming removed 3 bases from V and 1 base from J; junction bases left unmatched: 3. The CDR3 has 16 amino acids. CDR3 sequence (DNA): TGTGCCACCAGTGATCCCGGGACAGGGTCCTACAATGAGCAGTTCTTC. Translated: CATSDPGTGSYNEQFF.

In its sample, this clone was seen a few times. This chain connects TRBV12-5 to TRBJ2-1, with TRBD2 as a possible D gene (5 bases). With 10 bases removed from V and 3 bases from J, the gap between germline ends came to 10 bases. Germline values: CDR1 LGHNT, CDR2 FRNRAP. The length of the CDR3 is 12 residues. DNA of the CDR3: TGTGCTACCGGGATTGACTACAATGAGCAGTTCTTC. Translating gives CATGIDYNEQFF.

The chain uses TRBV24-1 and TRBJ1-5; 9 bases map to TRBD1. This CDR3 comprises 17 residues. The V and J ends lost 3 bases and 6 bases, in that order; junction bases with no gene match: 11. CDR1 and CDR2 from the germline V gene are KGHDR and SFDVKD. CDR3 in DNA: TGTGCCACCAGTGATGGGACAGGGTTGGGGCTCACTCAGCCCCAGCATTTT. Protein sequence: CATSDGTGLGLTQPQHF.

The CDR3 DNA reads TGTGCCAGCAGTGGAGGACTGGGTGTAGAGCAGTACTTC. Its protein is CASSGGLGVEQYF. The chain uses TRBV2 and TRBJ2-7; D may be TRBD2 (5 bases). The length of the CDR3 is 13 residues. The V and J ends lost 4 bases and 7 bases respectively, with 14 bases between them. From germline, CDR1 is SNHLY and CDR2 FYNNEI.

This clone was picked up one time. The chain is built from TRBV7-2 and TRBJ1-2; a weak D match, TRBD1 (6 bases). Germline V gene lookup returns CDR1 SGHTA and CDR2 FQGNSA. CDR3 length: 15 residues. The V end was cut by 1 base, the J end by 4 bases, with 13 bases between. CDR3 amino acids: CASSLDNRVSYGYTF. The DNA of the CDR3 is TGTGCCAGCAGCTTAGACAACAGGGTTTCCTATGGCTACACCTTC.

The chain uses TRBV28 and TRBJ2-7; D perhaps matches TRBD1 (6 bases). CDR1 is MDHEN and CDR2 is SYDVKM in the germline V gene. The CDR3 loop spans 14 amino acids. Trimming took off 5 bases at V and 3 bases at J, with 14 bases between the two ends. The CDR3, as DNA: TGTGCCAGCAGTAACCCACAGGGAGACTACGAGCAGTACTTC. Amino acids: CASSNPQGDYEQYF.

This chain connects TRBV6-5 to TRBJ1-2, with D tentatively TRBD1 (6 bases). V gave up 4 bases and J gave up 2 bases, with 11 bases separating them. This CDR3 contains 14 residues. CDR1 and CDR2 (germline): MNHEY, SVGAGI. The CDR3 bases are TGTGCCAGCAGTTCCCCTAGGGGGAACTATGGCTACACCTTC. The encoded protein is CASSSPRGNYGYTF.

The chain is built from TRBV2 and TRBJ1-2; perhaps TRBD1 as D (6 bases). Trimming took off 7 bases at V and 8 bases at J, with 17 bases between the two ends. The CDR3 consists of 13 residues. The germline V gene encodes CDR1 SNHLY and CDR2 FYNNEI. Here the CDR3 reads CASTTGGNRGYTF. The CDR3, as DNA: TGTGCCAGCACCACGGGGGGCAATAGAGGCTACACCTTC.

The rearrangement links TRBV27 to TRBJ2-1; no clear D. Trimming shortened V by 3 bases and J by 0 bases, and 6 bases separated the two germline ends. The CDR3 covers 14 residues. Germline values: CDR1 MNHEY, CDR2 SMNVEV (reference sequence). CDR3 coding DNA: TGTGCCAGCAGTTTGGTGAGCTCCTACAATGAGCAGTTCTTC. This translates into CASSLVSSYNEQFF.

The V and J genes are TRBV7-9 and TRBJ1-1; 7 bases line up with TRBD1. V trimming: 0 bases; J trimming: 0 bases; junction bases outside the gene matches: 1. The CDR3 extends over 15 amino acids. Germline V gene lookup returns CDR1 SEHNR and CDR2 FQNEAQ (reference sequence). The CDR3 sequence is CASSLAGTVNTEAFF. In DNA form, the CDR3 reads TGTGCCAGCAGCTTAGCCGGGACAGTGAACACTGAAGCTTTCTTT.

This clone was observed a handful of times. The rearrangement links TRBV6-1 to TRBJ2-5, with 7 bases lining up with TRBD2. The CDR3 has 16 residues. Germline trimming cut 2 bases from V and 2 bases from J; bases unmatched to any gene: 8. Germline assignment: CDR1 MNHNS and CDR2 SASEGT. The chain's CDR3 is CASSEIGGTIQETQYF. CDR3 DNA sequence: TGTGCCAGCAGTGAAATAGGTGGGACTATTCAAGAGACCCAGTACTTC.

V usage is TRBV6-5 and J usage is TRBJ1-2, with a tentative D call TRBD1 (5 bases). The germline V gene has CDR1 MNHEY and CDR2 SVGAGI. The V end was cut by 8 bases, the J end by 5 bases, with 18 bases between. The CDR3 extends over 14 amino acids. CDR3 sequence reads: CASGQQAGPYGYTF. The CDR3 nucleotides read TGTGCCAGCGGCCAGCAGGCGGGGCCGTATGGCTACACCTTC.

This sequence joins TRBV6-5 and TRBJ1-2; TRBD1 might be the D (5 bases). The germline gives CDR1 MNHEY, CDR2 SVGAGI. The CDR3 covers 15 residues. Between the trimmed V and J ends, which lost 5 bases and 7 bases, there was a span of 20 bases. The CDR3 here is CASSTIDRTRRGYTF. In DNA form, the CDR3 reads TGTGCCAGCAGTACGATTGACAGAACCCGACGTGGCTACACCTTC.

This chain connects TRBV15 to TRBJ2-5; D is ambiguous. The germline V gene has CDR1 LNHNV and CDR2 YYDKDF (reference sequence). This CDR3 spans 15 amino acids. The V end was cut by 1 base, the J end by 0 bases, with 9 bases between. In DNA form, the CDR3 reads TGTGCCACCAGCAGAGGTGTCCTCGACCAAGAGACCCAGTACTTC. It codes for CATSRGVLDQETQYF.

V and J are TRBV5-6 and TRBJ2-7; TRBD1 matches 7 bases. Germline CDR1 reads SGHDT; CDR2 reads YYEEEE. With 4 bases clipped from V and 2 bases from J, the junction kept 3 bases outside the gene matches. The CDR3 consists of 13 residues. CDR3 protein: CASSPTGTYEQYF. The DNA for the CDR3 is TGTGCCAGCAGCCCGACAGGGACCTACGAGCAGTACTTC. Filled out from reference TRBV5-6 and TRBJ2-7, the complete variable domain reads DAGVTQSPTHLIKTRGQQVTLRCSPKSGHDTVSWYQQALGQGPQFIFQYYEEEERQRGNFPDRFSGHQFPNYSSELNVNALLLGDSALYLCASSPTGTYEQYFGPGTRLTVT.

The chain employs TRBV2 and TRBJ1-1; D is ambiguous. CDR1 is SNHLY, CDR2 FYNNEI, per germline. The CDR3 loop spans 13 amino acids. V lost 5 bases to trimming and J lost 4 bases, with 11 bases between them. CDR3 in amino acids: CASSSQEGTEAFF. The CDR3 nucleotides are TGTGCCAGCAGTAGCCAGGAGGGCACTGAAGCTTTCTTT.

The CDR3 sequence is CASSLRGGGEQYF. CDR3 DNA: TGTGCCAGCAGCTTGCGGGGGGGCGGCGAGCAGTACTTC. The V and J genes are TRBV5-4 and TRBJ2-7, with 8 nucleotides matching TRBD2. V gave up 1 base and J gave up 6 bases; unmatched junction bases: 3. This CDR3 comprises 13 residues. Germline V gene sequence: CDR1 SGHNT, CDR2 YYREEE (reference sequence).